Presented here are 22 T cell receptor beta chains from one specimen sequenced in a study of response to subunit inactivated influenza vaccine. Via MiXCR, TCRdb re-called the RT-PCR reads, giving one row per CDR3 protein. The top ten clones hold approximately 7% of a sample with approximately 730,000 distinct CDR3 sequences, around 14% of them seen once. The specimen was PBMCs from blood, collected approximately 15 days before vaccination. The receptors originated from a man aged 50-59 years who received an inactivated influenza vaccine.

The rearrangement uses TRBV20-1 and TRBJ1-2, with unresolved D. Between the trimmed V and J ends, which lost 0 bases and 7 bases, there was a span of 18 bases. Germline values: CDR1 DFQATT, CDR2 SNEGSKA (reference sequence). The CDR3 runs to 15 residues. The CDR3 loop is CSARDLTRTRFGYTF. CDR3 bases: TGCAGTGCTAGAGATCTCACCCGGACTAGATTTGGCTACACCTTC.

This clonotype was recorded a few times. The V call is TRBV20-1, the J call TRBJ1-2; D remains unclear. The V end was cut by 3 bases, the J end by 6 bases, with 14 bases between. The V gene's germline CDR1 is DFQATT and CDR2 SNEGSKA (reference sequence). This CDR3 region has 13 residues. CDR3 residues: CSARSQTRNGYTF. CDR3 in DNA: TGCAGTGCTAGGTCCCAGACCAGGAATGGCTACACCTTC.

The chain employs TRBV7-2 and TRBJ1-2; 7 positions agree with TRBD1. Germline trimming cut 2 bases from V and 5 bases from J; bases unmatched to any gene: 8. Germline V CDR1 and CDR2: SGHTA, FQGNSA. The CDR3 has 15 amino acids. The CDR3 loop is CASSLTGDPGYGYTF. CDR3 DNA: TGTGCCAGCAGCTTAACAGGGGACCCAGGTTATGGCTACACCTTC.

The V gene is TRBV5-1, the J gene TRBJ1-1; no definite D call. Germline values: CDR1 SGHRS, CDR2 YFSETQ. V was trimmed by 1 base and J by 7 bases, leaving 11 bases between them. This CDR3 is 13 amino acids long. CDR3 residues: CASSLSRPVEAFF. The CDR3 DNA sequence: TGCGCCAGCAGCTTGTCTCGCCCGGTTGAAGCTTTCTTT.

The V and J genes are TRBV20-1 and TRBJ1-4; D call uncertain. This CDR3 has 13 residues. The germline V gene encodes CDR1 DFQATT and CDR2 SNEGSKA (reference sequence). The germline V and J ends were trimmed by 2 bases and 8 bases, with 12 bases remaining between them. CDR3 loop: CSARWGGEEKLFF. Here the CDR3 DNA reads TGCAGTGCTAGATGGGGTGGAGAAGAAAAACTGTTTTTT.

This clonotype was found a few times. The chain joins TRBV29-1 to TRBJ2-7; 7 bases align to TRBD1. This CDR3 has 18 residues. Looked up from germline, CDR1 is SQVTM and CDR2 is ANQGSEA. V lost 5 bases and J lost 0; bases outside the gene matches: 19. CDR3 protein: CSVIKANRGTRPSYEQYF. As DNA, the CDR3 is TGCAGCGTTATAAAGGCGAACAGGGGAACCCGCCCCTCCTACGAGCAGTACTTC.

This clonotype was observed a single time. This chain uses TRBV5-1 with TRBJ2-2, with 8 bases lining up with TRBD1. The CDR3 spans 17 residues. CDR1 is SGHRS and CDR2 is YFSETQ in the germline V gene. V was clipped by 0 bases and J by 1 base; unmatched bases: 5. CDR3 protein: CASSLAGGQLNTGELFF. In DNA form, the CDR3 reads TGCGCCAGCAGCTTGGCAGGGGGCCAGCTGAACACCGGGGAGCTGTTTTTT.

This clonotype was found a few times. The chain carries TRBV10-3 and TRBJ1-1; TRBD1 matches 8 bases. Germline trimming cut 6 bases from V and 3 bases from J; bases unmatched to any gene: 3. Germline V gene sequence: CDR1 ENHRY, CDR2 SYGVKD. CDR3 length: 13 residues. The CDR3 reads CAISLQGDTEAFF. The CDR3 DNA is TGTGCCATCAGCTTACAGGGGGACACTGAAGCTTTCTTT.

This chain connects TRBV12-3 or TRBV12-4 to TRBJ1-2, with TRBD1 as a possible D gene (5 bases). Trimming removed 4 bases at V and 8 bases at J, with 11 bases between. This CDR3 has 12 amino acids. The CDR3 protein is CASSSGTVGYTF. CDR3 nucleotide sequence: TGTGCCAGCAGTTCCGGGACCGTCGGCTACACCTTC.

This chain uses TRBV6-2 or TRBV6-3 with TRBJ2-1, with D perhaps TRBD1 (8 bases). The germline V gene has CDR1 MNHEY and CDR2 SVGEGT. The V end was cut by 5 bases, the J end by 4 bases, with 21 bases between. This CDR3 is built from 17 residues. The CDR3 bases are TGTGCCAGCAGTCTAAGCCTTACAGGGGGGGAATACAATGAGCAGTTCTTC. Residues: CASSLSLTGGEYNEQFF.

The CDR3 region has the DNA TGTGCCAGCAGCCAAGGAGCAGGGGCAAATGAAAAACTGTTTTTT. The encoded protein is CASSQGAGANEKLFF. The V and J genes are TRBV3-1 and TRBJ1-4, with D tentatively TRBD1 (6 bases). V was clipped by 1 base and J by 5 bases, with 11 bases between them. In germline, CDR1 is LGHDT, CDR2 YNNKEL (reference sequence). This CDR3 spans 15 amino acids.

The CDR3 bases are TGCAGCGTAGCGACAAGCCTGAACACTGAAGCTTTCTTT. Translating it yields CSVATSLNTEAFF. V and J are TRBV29-1 and TRBJ1-1; D unresolved. V was trimmed by 6 bases and J by 0 bases, leaving 11 bases between them. Germline loops: CDR1 SQVTM, CDR2 ANQGSEA. CDR3 length equals 13 residues.

The DNA of the CDR3 is TGTGCCAGCAGTTTATCAATTTGGGGGAATGGCTACACCTTC. As protein: CASSLSIWGNGYTF. The J gene is TRBJ1-2, the V gene TRBV27, with D possibly TRBD1 on 5 matching bases. The germline V gene has CDR1 MNHEY and CDR2 SMNVEV (reference sequence). This CDR3 is 14 amino acids long. V lost 0 bases, J lost 6 bases, and 11 bases lay in between.

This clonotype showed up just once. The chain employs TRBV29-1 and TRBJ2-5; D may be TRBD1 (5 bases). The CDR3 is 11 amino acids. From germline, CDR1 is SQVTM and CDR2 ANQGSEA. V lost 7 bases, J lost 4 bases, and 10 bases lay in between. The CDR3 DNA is TGCAGCGCTCAAGGGGTAGAGACCCAGTACTTC. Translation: CSAQGVETQYF.

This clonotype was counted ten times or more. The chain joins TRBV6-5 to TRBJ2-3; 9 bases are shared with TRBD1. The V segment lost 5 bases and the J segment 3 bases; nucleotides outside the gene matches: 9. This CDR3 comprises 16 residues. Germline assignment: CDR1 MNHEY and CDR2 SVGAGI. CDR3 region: CASSKSGTGLTDTQYF. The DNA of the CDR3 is TGTGCCAGCAGTAAGTCCGGGACAGGGCTAACAGATACGCAGTATTTT.

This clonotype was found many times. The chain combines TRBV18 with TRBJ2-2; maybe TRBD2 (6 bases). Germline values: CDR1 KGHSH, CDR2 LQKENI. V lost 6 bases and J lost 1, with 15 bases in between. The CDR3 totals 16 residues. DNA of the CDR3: TGTGCCAGCTCCCCGGAGGGCCGGGTGAACACCGGGGAGCTGTTTTTT. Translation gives CASSPEGRVNTGELFF.

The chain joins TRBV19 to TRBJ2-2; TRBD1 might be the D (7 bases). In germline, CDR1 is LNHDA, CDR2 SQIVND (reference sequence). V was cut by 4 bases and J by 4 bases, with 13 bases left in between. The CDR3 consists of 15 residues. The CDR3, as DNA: TGTGCCAGTAGTAGGAACAGGGGAGGCACCGGGGAGCTGTTTTTT. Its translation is CASSRNRGGTGELFF.

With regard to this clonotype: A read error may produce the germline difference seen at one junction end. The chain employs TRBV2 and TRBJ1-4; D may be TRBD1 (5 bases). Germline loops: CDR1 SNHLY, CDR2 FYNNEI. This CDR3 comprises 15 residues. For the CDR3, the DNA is TGTGCCGGCAGGGCGACAGCCACGAGGCATGAAAAACTGTTTTTT. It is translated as CAGRATATRHEKLFF.

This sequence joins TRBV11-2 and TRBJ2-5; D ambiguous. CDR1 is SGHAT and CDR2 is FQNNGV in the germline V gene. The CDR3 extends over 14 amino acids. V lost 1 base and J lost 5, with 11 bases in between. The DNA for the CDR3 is TGTGCCAGCAGCTTAGTTGATCCGAGGGAGACCCAGTACTTC. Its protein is CASSLVDPRETQYF.

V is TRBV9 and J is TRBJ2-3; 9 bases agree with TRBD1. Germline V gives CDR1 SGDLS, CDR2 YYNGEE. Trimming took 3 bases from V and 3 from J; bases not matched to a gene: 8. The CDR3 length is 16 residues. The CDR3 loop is CASSETGTGLTDTQYF. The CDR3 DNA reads TGTGCCAGCAGCGAGACCGGGACAGGGTTAACAGATACGCAGTATTTT.

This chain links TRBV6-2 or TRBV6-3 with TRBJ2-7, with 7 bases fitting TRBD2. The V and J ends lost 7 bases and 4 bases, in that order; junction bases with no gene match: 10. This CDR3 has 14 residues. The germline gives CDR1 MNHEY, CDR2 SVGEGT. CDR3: CASIKAGSKYEQYF. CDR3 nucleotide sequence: TGTGCCAGCATCAAAGCGGGGTCGAAGTACGAGCAGTACTTC.

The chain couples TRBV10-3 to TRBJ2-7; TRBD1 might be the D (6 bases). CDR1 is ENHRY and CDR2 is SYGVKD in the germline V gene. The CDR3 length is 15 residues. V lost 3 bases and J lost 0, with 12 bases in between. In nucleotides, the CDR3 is TGTGCCATCAGTGATCCAGGGGAAAACTCCTACGAGCAGTACTTC. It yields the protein CAISDPGENSYEQYF.